This T cell receptor (beta chain) was sequenced during a study of cytomegalovirus exposure and HLA in healthy donors. Study-level background: From donors who were HLA-typed, an early data release held about 85 million unique TCRs.

Turning to this clone: No antigen is known for it.

Points from the study as a whole: Presence/absence comparisons presumed near-even sequencing depth among donors. For TCR beta chains, V- and J-gene trimming was later linked to a missense DCLRE1C variant. The authors later found most CMV-associated TCR beta chains appeared HLA-restricted.

This PCR relied on a set of 60 Vbeta primers and 13 Jbeta primers. Data came from immunoSEQ multiplex PCR; TCRdb stores just in-frame clones and leaves some out. The table has approximately 120,000 clones, approximately 84% seen once; the top ten hold 3.5% to 4%. The sample consisted of PBMCs. The sequence was collected from a man between 18 and 29 years old in good health and CMV-seropositive.

The CDR3 DNA reads TGTGCCAGCGCACGAGCGCTCATAAACAATGAGCAGTTCTTC. Encoded protein: CASARALINNEQFF. The chain has TRBV2 and TRBJ2-1; D gene unclear. The germline V and J ends were trimmed by 8 bases and 5 bases, with 16 bases remaining between them. CDR1 is SNHLY, CDR2 FYNNEI, per germline. The CDR3 spans 14 residues. The complete variable domain, with remaining parts taken from reference TRBV2 and TRBJ2-1, reads EPEVTQTPSHQVTQMGQEVILRCVPISNHLYFYWYRQILGQKVEFLVSFYNNEISEKSEIFDDQFSVERPDGSNFTLKIRSTKLEDSAMYFCASARALINNEQFFGPGTRLTVL.